This T cell receptor beta chain was retrieved from a study of cytomegalovirus exposure and HLA in healthy donors. Study background: An early data release held some 85 million unique TCRs from HLA-typed donors.

V shed 4 bases and J shed 4 bases, with 14 bases lying between them. The CDR3 is 14 residues long. Germline CDR1 SGHKS, CDR2 YYEKEE (reference sequence). Amplification used 60 Vbeta primers and 13 Jbeta primers. Profiled with immunoSEQ multiplex PCR; TCRdb holds only in-frame clones, not every one. The sample carries around 90,000 clones, roughly four fifths recorded once. V and J are TRBV5-5 and TRBJ1-2; D is perhaps TRBD1 (5 bases). The sequencing sample was made of PBMCs. This clonotype was obtained from a man younger than 40 in good health and CMV-seronegative. The CDR3 loop reads CASSPGTGGYGYTF. CDR3 coding DNA: TGTGCCAGCAGCCCAGGGACGGGAGGCTATGGCTACACCTTC.